These 18 T cell receptor beta chains were all obtained from the same sample, sequenced in a study of early stage breast cancer tumors. The table came from immunoSEQ multiplex PCR; TCRdb's copy has only in-frame clones and leaves some out. The sample records some 72,000 clones, 79% being singletons. The sequenced sample was blood. The receptors derive from a person in their 60s with breast cancer.

The chain recombines TRBV2 with TRBJ2-5, with TRBD1 matching over 7 bases. Per germline, CDR1 SNHLY and CDR2 FYNNEI. With 5 bases clipped from V and 2 bases from J, the junction kept 5 bases outside the gene matches. This CDR3 is built from 14 residues. DNA for the CDR3: TGTGCCAGCAGTTATGGGACAGAACAAGAGACCCAGTACTTC. Translating gives CASSYGTEQETQYF.

This chain uses TRBV30 with TRBJ2-2; D unclear. V dropped 2 bases and J dropped 6 bases, with 10 bases sitting between them. Germline loops: CDR1 GTSNPN, CDR2 SVGIG (reference sequence). CDR3 size: 13 residues. The CDR3 here is CAWSPHRAGELFF. CDR3 bases: TGTGCCTGGAGTCCCCACAGAGCCGGGGAGCTGTTTTTT.

V and J are TRBV7-3 and TRBJ2-2; D call uncertain. The CDR3 is 15 amino acids. V was pared by 7 bases and J by 5 bases, with 17 bases between. CDR1 is SGHTA, CDR2 FQGTGA, per germline. In nucleotides, the CDR3 is TGTGCCAGCACCGAGACGGATGCGTTTACCGGGGAGCTGTTTTTT. The encoded protein is CASTETDAFTGELFF.

The rearrangement uses TRBV5-3 and TRBJ1-2; 7 bases are shared with TRBD1. TRBV5-3 is treated as an ORF (open reading frame) with a function not yet certain. The CDR3 totals 16 residues. J was trimmed by 6 bases and V by 0 bases; bases with no gene match: 11. Written as DNA, the CDR3 is TGTGCCAGAAGCTTGGCTGGACAGGAGGGTTCGGATGGCTACACCTTC. It is translated as CARSLAGQEGSDGYTF.

The rearrangement joins TRBV14 to TRBJ2-2; a weak D match, TRBD2 (6 bases). This CDR3 is built from 15 residues. Trimming took 6 bases from V and 1 from J, leaving 12 bases between them. CDR1 and CDR2 (germline): SGHDN, FVKESK. The CDR3 reads CASRRSSENTGELFF. CDR3 coding DNA: TGTGCCAGCAGAAGATCTAGCGAGAACACCGGGGAGCTGTTTTTT.

V gene TRBV28 combines with J gene TRBJ2-7; D call uncertain. Germline CDR1 reads MDHEN; CDR2 reads SYDVKM. The ends were cut back, 7 bases at V and 0 bases at J, with 16 bases in the middle. The CDR3 length is 15 residues. CDR3 residues: CASTPLNANSYEQYF. In DNA, the CDR3 is TGTGCCAGCACCCCTCTCAACGCAAACTCCTACGAGCAGTACTTC.

V gene TRBV7-2 combines with J gene TRBJ2-3, with 7 bases fitting TRBD1. The CDR3 contains 18 residues. In germline, CDR1 is SGHTA, CDR2 FQGNSA. V gave up 3 bases and J gave up 1 base; unmatched junction bases: 13. CDR3 coding DNA: TGTGCCAGCAGCTTCCCAAGAGACAGGGTTGAGGGCACAGATACGCAGTATTTT. Residues: CASSFPRDRVEGTDTQYF.

The V call is TRBV5-5, the J call TRBJ2-2, with D perhaps given as TRBD1 or TRBD2 (5 bases each). Germline V gene data show CDR1 as SGHKS and CDR2 as YYEKEE (reference sequence). Trimming removed 4 bases at V and 0 bases at J, with 16 bases between. The CDR3 has 17 residues. CDR3 in amino acids: CASSVIPGTANTGELFF. CDR3 bases: TGTGCCAGCAGCGTAATCCCCGGGACCGCGAACACCGGGGAGCTGTTTTTT.

The CDR3 here is CASSREWGDGTGELFF. CDR3 coding DNA: TGTGCCAGCAGCCGCGAGTGGGGAGATGGCACCGGGGAGCTGTTTTTT. This rearrangement joins TRBV7-9 to TRBJ2-2, with a tentative D call TRBD2 (5 bases). The length of the CDR3 is 16 residues. Germline lookup yields CDR1 SEHNR and CDR2 FQNEAQ (reference sequence). V gave up 5 bases and J gave up 4 bases, with 17 bases separating them. Variable domain in full (rest from reference TRBV7-9 and TRBJ2-2): DTGVSQNPRHKITKRGQNVTFRCDPISEHNRLYWYRQTLGQGPEFLTYFQNEAQLEKSRLLSDRFSAERPKGSFSTLEIQRTEQGDSAMYLCASSREWGDGTGELFFGEGSRLTVL.

The chain combines TRBV6-6 with TRBJ2-1, with D perhaps matching TRBD1 (5 bases). Germline CDR1 reads MNHNY; CDR2 reads SVGAGI (reference sequence). The CDR3 covers 16 residues. Trimming left V 7 bases short and J 8 bases short, with 24 bases between. The CDR3 loop reads CASTRGTGHLGDEQFF. The CDR3 DNA follows: TGTGCCAGCACCCGAGGCACAGGCCACCTTGGGGATGAGCAGTTCTTC.

The chain joins TRBV10-1 to TRBJ1-2, with 8 nucleotides matching TRBD1. This CDR3 is built from 17 residues. The V gene end was trimmed by 8 bases and the J gene end by 1 base; junction bases not matched to a gene: 15. Germline CDR1 reads WNHNN; CDR2 reads SYGVQD (reference sequence). The CDR3 DNA is TGCGCCAGCCAGAGGGGGCAGGGGGCCCAGGTTAACTATGGCTACACCTTC. Translation gives CASQRGQGAQVNYGYTF.

This rearrangement joins TRBV18 to TRBJ2-3, with 7 bases matching TRBD2. The V gene end was trimmed by 0 bases and the J gene end by 5 bases; junction bases not matched to a gene: 2. CDR1 and CDR2 (germline): KGHSH, LQKENI. CDR3 length equals 14 residues. CDR3 region: CASSPPGGVDTQYF. In nucleotides, the CDR3 is TGTGCCAGCTCACCACCGGGGGGGGTAGATACGCAGTATTTT.

The V call is TRBV5-1, the J call TRBJ1-3; the D is unclear. Germline CDR1 SGHRS, CDR2 YFSETQ. CDR3 length: 16 amino acids. Deletions cut 4 bases from V and 4 bases from J, with 18 bases between. The CDR3 nucleotides are TGCGCCAGCAGCCCGACAAATCCTACCGGAGGAAACACCATATATTTT. Encoded protein: CASSPTNPTGGNTIYF.

The gene calls are TRBV6-5 and TRBJ2-2; D may match TRBD1 or TRBD2 (5 bases each). CDR1 MNHEY and CDR2 SVGAGI come from the germline V gene. Between the trimmed V and J ends, which lost 0 bases and 4 bases, there was a span of 12 bases. The CDR3 extends over 16 amino acids. The CDR3 nucleotides read TGTGCCAGCAGTTACTCGACCGGGGCCCTCACCGGGGAGCTGTTTTTT. The encoded protein is CASSYSTGALTGELFF.

As to this clone: Other DNA sequences in the sample encode the same CDR3. The V gene is TRBV28, the J gene TRBJ2-7, with a weak D call TRBD2 (6 bases). This CDR3 region has 12 residues. Trimming pared 3 bases from V and 4 bases from J, leaving 7 bases between. The germline V gene has CDR1 MDHEN and CDR2 SYDVKM. For the CDR3, the DNA is TGTGCCAGCAGTTTGCGGGGTTACGAGCAGTACTTC. Its protein product is CASSLRGYEQYF.

This chain links TRBV9 with TRBJ2-3; D remains ambiguous. Germline loops: CDR1 SGDLS, CDR2 YYNGEE. Trimming removed 4 bases from V and 6 bases from J, with 9 bases in between. This CDR3 has 12 residues. The CDR3 sequence is CASSSLRDTQYF. For the CDR3, the DNA is TGTGCCAGCAGCTCCCTGCGGGATACGCAGTATTTT.

The chain employs TRBV5-1 and TRBJ2-7, with a tentative D call TRBD1 (6 bases). Germline CDR1 and CDR2: SGHRS and YFSETQ. The CDR3 sequence is 13 residues long. V gave up 0 bases and J gave up 5 bases, with 9 bases separating them. The CDR3 here is CASSLARGNEQYF. In nucleotides, the CDR3 is TGCGCCAGCAGCTTGGCCAGGGGTAACGAGCAGTACTTC.

The chain couples TRBV5-5 to TRBJ2-1; no firm D call. CDR3 length: 17 amino acids. The germline gives CDR1 SGHKS, CDR2 YYEKEE (reference sequence). V was pared by 1 base and J by 1 base, with 15 bases between. Written as DNA, the CDR3 is TGTGCCAGCAGCTTGAACCCAACGTCGAGGTCCTACAATGAGCAGTTCTTC. This encodes CASSLNPTSRSYNEQFF. Full variable domain (rest looked up from reference TRBV5-5 and TRBJ2-1): DAGVTQSPTHLIKTRGQQVTLRCSPISGHKSVSWYQQVLGQGPQFIFQYYEKEERGRGNFPDRFSARQFPNYSSELNVNALLLGDSALYLCASSLNPTSRSYNEQFFGPGTRLTVL.